The following is a TCR beta chain sequence with its context. Its antigen is undetermined. These data belong to a study of shared clonotypes between healthy human individuals. Study-wide results and limits: It was only blood that was sampled, and tissue repertoires likely differ. Relative to memory subsets, naive subsets generally showed larger estimated richness.

Under the authors' procedure: With immunoSEQ giving junction-only sequences and no quality scores, filtering differed. Clones were read by immunoSEQ multiplex PCR, and TCRdb kept only the in-frame ones, dropping some. For V, J and clone size, that table is used; D and trimming come from the DNA. The sample contains 2 million or so clones, about 95% of which appear only once. Sequenced input: naive CD4+ T cells sorted from blood. Subset defined: CD45RA+ positively selected. The receptor was isolated from a man aged 18 to 29 in good health.

CDR3 sequence: CATSRGVVPGSYNEQFF. The CDR3 DNA sequence: TGTGCCACCAGCAGGGGAGTGGTCCCCGGCTCCTACAATGAGCAGTTCTTC. V usage is TRBV15 and J usage is TRBJ2-1, with D possibly being TRBD2 (5 bases). The germline V gene encodes CDR1 LNHNV and CDR2 YYDKDF (reference sequence). This CDR3 comprises 17 residues. V gave up 3 bases and J gave up 0 bases, with 15 bases separating them. Together with reference TRBV15 and TRBJ2-1, the CDR3 gives the full variable domain: DAMVIQNPRYQVTQFGKPVTLSCSQTLNHNVMYWYQQKSSQAPKLLFHYYDKDFNNEADTPDNFQSRRPNTSFCFLDIRSPGLGDTAMYLCATSRGVVPGSYNEQFFGPGTRLTVL.